This T cell receptor beta chain was documented in a study of tumour-infiltrating T cells in Burkitt lymphoma. Study-level background: All epidemiological Burkitt lymphoma subtypes were represented in the cohort. Productive clonality predicted overall and progression-free survival.

The CDR3 totals 15 residues. V gave up 0 bases and J gave up 1 base; unmatched junction bases: 2. Germline CDR1 SGDLS, CDR2 YYNGEE. Study-wide findings and caveats: Several public clonotypes were shared across many Burkitt lymphoma patients.

Turning to this clone: Antigen: not known.

Method: immunoSEQ multiplex PCR; TCRdb's copy keeps in-frame clones and lacks some. The sample lists about 490 clones, approximately 12% occurring once. Sequenced sample: tumor tissue. The chain has TRBV9 and TRBJ2-5; 8 nucleotides line up with TRBD2. This TCR was sampled from a human donor with Burkitt lymphoma. The DNA for the CDR3 is TGTGCCAGCAGCGTAGCGGGGGGGCTCCAAGAGACCCAGTACTTC. Encoded protein: CASSVAGGLQETQYF.